This T cell receptor (beta chain) is from a study of early T cells in non-severe SARS-CoV-2 infection (dated by TCRdb to the early 2020s). A note on the overall study: Because TCR sequencing was done on bulk RNA from unsorted whole blood, the alpha and beta chains could not be paired. Broad study findings and their caveats: Matching against VDJdb was skewed toward anti-spike CD8 responses, likely underestimated virus-specific expansions, and missed private and CD4 specificities.

This clonotype occurred a few times. Its antigen target is currently unknown. Base qualities are missing; no much larger clone stands one base away. Library preparation used 5' RACE. Sequencing took place on a NextSeq 500. Unique molecular identifiers were attached to individual cDNA molecules in the TCR library protocol so that sequencing error and PCR bias could be corrected. Both TCR alpha and beta chains were sequenced, and tight co-correlation was observed between alpha and beta sequence abundances in each sample. The source study handled its data this way. V gene, J gene and CDR3 annotation of TCR sequences was performed with Decombinator V4. TCRs were defined as expanded if a significant change between any two time points was detected under a Poisson model with p below 0.0001. TCR abundances were normalised to the total number of TCRs sequenced in each sample and reported as counts per million. MAIT TCRs were defined by TRAV1-2 paired with TRAJ12, TRAJ20 or TRAJ33, and iNKT TCRs by TRAV10 paired with TRAJ18. VDJdb, accessed 1 November 2021, was searched for CMV, EBV and SARS-CoV-2 annotated TCRs, excluding TCRs annotated for multiple antigens. The raw public data were reprocessed by TCRdb itself: fastp quality trimming at Q25, MiXCR clonotype calling, in-frame beta chains only. Rows merge per CDR3 protein into single entries with the most common DNA and genes. The authors' filters were not applied to this entry. The sample table contains approximately 71,000 distinct CDR3 sequences; only one count was recorded for roughly a tenth of them. 6.4% of the sample lies in the top ten.

The CDR1 and CDR2 encoded by the germline V gene are MNHEY and SVGEGT. The CDR3 measures 17 amino acids from cysteine to phenylalanine. Of all the DNA, just the CDR3 is kept, 51 bases in frame from base 1. Trimming takes 7 bases from V and 6 bases from J, and the germline ends sit 24 bases apart. Set within a cohort of healthcare workers in London, UK, this nested case-control study involved weekly PCR testing of nasopharyngeal swabs along with blood sampling. Healthcare workers were recruited between 23 and 31 March 2020, during the week of the UK lockdown, and were followed weekly for up to about 15 weeks.

The sample was whole blood. The receptor's source is an adult who was a healthcare worker with PCR-confirmed SARS-CoV-2 infection or an uninfected control (not recorded which). The chain uses TRBV6-2 or TRBV6-3 and TRBJ2-2; TRBD1 is perhaps the D gene, given 6 matching bases. The DNA sequence follows: TGTGCCAGCAACTGGATTCAGGGGAGCCCCTGGGCCGGGGAGCTGTTTTTT. Its product reads: CASNWIQGSPWAGELFF.